The 27 T cell receptor beta chains reported below all come from one sample, sequenced in a study of blood T cell repertoires in COVID-19. Libraries were prepared by immunoSEQ multiplex PCR; TCRdb keeps only in-frame clonotypes and omits some of them. The data show under 150,000 clones, with approximately 80% seen just once and approximately 1.8% held by the top ten. The sequencing input was peripheral blood. The receptors were gathered from a man aged 65 to 85 with acute or convalescent COVID-19.

V is TRBV2 and J is TRBJ2-5; no reliable D call. The V end was cut by 5 bases, the J end by 3 bases, with 7 bases between. CDR1 SNHLY and CDR2 FYNNEI come from the germline V gene. This CDR3 is built from 12 residues. CDR3 amino acids: CASSTRKETQYF. The DNA of the CDR3 is TGTGCCAGCAGTACAAGAAAAGAGACCCAGTACTTC.

The chain recombines TRBV11-2 with TRBJ2-7, with no clear D. V lost 4 bases and J 2 bases, leaving 21 bases between the germline ends. CDR3 length: 17 residues. CDR1 is SGHAT and CDR2 is FQNNGV in the germline V gene. This CDR3 reads CASSYGQFWQIPYEQYF. The CDR3 bases are TGTGCCAGCAGCTATGGCCAGTTCTGGCAGATTCCCTACGAGCAGTACTTC.

This clone has a handful of counts. The same CDR3 is also encoded by other DNA sequences in this sample. The V and J genes are TRBV10-2 and TRBJ2-7, with D perhaps TRBD1 (6 bases). The CDR3 extends over 12 amino acids. Germline values: CDR1 WSHSY, CDR2 SAAADI. The ends were cut back, 3 bases at V and 4 bases at J, with 7 bases in the middle. The CDR3 loop is CASSEQGYEQYF. CDR3 DNA: TGCGCCAGCAGTGAACAGGGATACGAGCAGTACTTC.

The chain carries TRBV24-1 and TRBJ2-3; 7 bases are a match to TRBD1. Germline lookup yields CDR1 KGHDR and CDR2 SFDVKD. The CDR3 has 16 amino acids. After removal of 3 bases from V and 6 bases from J, the junction contained 11 bases not matched to a gene. This CDR3 reads CATSDPAMTGTDTQYF. DNA of the CDR3: TGTGCCACCAGTGATCCAGCCATGACAGGGACCGATACGCAGTATTTT.

The chain has TRBV5-4 and TRBJ1-4; D is perhaps TRBD1 (5 bases). This CDR3 is 14 amino acids long. Germline CDR1 is SGHNT and CDR2 is YYREEE (reference sequence). Trimming took 4 bases from V and 7 from J, leaving 14 bases between them. CDR3 in amino acids: CASSAQGEGEKLFF. The CDR3 DNA is TGTGCCAGCAGCGCCCAAGGGGAGGGTGAAAAACTGTTTTTT.

The chain uses TRBV24-1 and TRBJ1-2; 7 bases are shared with TRBD1. The J segment lost 2 bases and the V segment lost 4 bases, leaving 3 bases of the junction unmatched. The CDR3 spans 14 residues. CDR1 and CDR2 (germline): KGHDR, SFDVKD. CDR3 amino acids: CATSDQTGNYGYTF. The CDR3 DNA follows: TGTGCCACCAGTGACCAGACAGGGAACTATGGCTACACCTTC.

The chain carries TRBV18 and TRBJ1-1; the D is unclear. Germline CDR1 is KGHSH and CDR2 is LQKENI. The CDR3 covers 19 residues. The V gene lost 4 bases and the J gene lost 0 bases, with 24 bases spanning the gap. CDR3: CASSLYNRGQNYLNTEAFF. The CDR3 coding sequence is TGTGCCAGCTCACTCTATAACCGGGGTCAGAACTACCTGAACACTGAAGCTTTCTTT.

V and J are TRBV5-4 and TRBJ2-2; 9 bases match TRBD2. Trimming cost V 2 bases and J 6 bases; bases outside gene matches: 11. Germline V gene data show CDR1 as SGHNT and CDR2 as YYREEE (reference sequence). The CDR3 sequence is 17 residues long. CDR3 DNA sequence: TGTGCCAGCAGCTTTGGCGGGGGGGCCTATTCGCCCGGGGAGCTGTTTTTT. Translation gives CASSFGGGAYSPGELFF.

This clone was counted a few times. The chain employs TRBV11-2 and TRBJ2-4; TRBD2 agrees at 12 bases. The CDR3 is 18 residues long. Germline CDR1 and CDR2: SGHAT and FQNNGV. Trimming cost V 4 bases and J 0 bases; bases outside gene matches: 7. In nucleotides, the CDR3 is TGTGCCAGCAGCTATCTAGCGGGGGGGCCCCTAGCCAAAAACATTCAGTACTTC. It translates to CASSYLAGGPLAKNIQYF.

The rearrangement uses TRBV27 and TRBJ1-4; 9 bases are a match to TRBD1. CDR1 is MNHEY and CDR2 is SMNVEV in the germline V gene (reference sequence). After removal of 5 bases from V and 7 bases from J, the junction contained 8 bases not matched to a gene. The CDR3 spans 15 residues. In DNA form, the CDR3 reads TGTGCCAGCAGTACCCTACAGGGGGCGGGTGAAAAACTGTTTTTT. It codes for CASSTLQGAGEKLFF.

This chain connects TRBV7-3 to TRBJ2-1; unclear D gene. V was clipped by 5 bases and J by 8 bases, with 19 bases between them. The CDR3 has 15 residues. From germline, CDR1 is SGHTA and CDR2 FQGTGA. The CDR3 here is CASSLSRSHGHEQFF. CDR3 sequence (DNA): TGTGCCAGCAGCCTATCCCGCTCCCATGGGCATGAGCAGTTCTTC.

The chain links TRBV5-1 to TRBJ1-1; no clear D. The CDR3 contains 14 residues. V was clipped by 4 bases and J by 10 bases, with 20 bases between them. CDR1 SGHRS and CDR2 YFSETQ come from the germline V gene. In nucleotides, the CDR3 is TGCGCCAGCAGCGATCGGACTGCCCCGGCTACAGCTTTCTTT. As protein: CASSDRTAPATAFF.

This clone appeared a few times. This rearrangement joins TRBV28 to TRBJ1-2, with D unresolved. Trimming left V 6 bases short and J 3 bases short, with 11 bases between. The CDR3 is 13 residues long. Germline assignment: CDR1 MDHEN and CDR2 SYDVKM. In nucleotides, the CDR3 is TGTGCCAGCAGCCGCCAGTCTGACTATGGCTACACCTTC. It yields the protein CASSRQSDYGYTF.

V gene TRBV19 combines with J gene TRBJ1-2, with D maybe TRBD1 (6 bases). Germline CDR1 LNHDA, CDR2 SQIVND (reference sequence). The CDR3 extends over 16 amino acids. V was shortened by 1 base and J by 1 base, with 13 bases between the two germline ends. The CDR3, as DNA: TGTGCCAGTAGTATAGTTCCAGGGGCCCTTAACTATGGCTACACCTTC. Its protein is CASSIVPGALNYGYTF.

V usage is TRBV5-1 and J usage is TRBJ1-2, with 7 bases identical to TRBD1. J gave up 8 bases and V 6 bases, and 19 bases lay outside the gene matches. This CDR3 has 16 residues. Germline CDR1 reads SGHRS; CDR2 reads YFSETQ. Here the CDR3 reads CASTQTGLPTSGGYTF. The CDR3 bases are TGCGCCAGCACCCAGACAGGGTTGCCGACCTCGGGGGGCTACACCTTC.

This sequence joins TRBV28 and TRBJ1-6; 7 bases align to TRBD1. The germline V gene encodes CDR1 MDHEN and CDR2 SYDVKM. This CDR3 has 13 residues. With V trimmed by 6 bases and J by 10 bases, 6 bases remained unmatched. This chain's CDR3 is CASRQGFTSPLHF. CDR3 in DNA: TGTGCCAGCAGACAGGGGTTTACGTCACCCCTCCACTTT.

The chain joins TRBV2 to TRBJ2-1, with a weak D call TRBD1 (5 bases). With 7 bases removed from V and 2 bases from J, the gap between germline ends came to 15 bases. Germline V lookup: CDR1 SNHLY, CDR2 FYNNEI. The CDR3 consists of 15 residues. This CDR3 is CASMTQGNPYNEQFF. The CDR3 DNA follows: TGTGCCAGCATGACCCAGGGAAACCCCTACAATGAGCAGTTCTTC.

The chain is built from TRBV28 and TRBJ2-7, with 11 bases fitting TRBD2. V gave up 5 bases and J gave up 0 bases; unmatched junction bases: 0. Germline CDR1 reads MDHEN; CDR2 reads SYDVKM. The CDR3 has 14 amino acids. CDR3 region: CASSGTSGSYEQYF. DNA for the CDR3: TGTGCCAGCAGTGGGACTAGCGGCTCCTACGAGCAGTACTTC.

This rearrangement joins TRBV5-1 to TRBJ2-1, with TRBD1 as a possible D gene (5 bases). The CDR3 has 15 amino acids. The V gene's germline CDR1 is SGHRS and CDR2 YFSETQ. V was trimmed by 3 bases and J by 5 bases, leaving 15 bases between them. CDR3 sequence (DNA): TGCGCCAGCAGCTCGACAGACCGCGCTAACAATGAGCAGTTCTTC. Translating gives CASSSTDRANNEQFF.

The V call is TRBV13, the J call TRBJ1-2; D gene unclear. V dropped 5 bases and J dropped 6 bases, with 19 bases sitting between them. Germline CDR1 reads PRHDT; CDR2 reads FYEKMQ (reference sequence). CDR3 length: 15 amino acids. In nucleotides, the CDR3 is TGTGCCAGCAGCCCTGAAGGACCGCTACTAGATGGCTACACCTTC. This translates into CASSPEGPLLDGYTF.

The chain is built from TRBV9 and TRBJ2-7, with 9 positions matching TRBD1. The germline gives CDR1 SGDLS, CDR2 YYNGEE. Trimming at V came to 3 bases and at J to 3 bases, leaving 4 bases not matched to a gene. The CDR3 consists of 14 residues. Here the CDR3 reads CASSGPGQGYEQYF. The CDR3 DNA reads as TGTGCCAGCAGCGGACCGGGACAGGGCTACGAGCAGTACTTC.

The chain uses TRBV5-1 and TRBJ2-2, with D possibly being TRBD1 (6 bases). CDR3 length equals 16 residues. The V gene's germline CDR1 is SGHRS and CDR2 YFSETQ. Trimming pared 0 bases from V and 0 bases from J, leaving 9 bases between. CDR3 loop: CASSLGTVTNTGELFF. For the CDR3, the DNA is TGCGCCAGCAGCTTGGGGACAGTGACGAACACCGGGGAGCTGTTTTTT.

The chain couples TRBV9 to TRBJ2-3; D gene uncertain. V lost 4 bases to trimming and J lost 0 bases, with 9 bases between them. There are 14 residues in the CDR3. Germline assignment: CDR1 SGDLS and CDR2 YYNGEE. CDR3 sequence reads: CASSHRESTDTQYF. The CDR3, as DNA: TGTGCCAGCAGCCATCGAGAAAGCACAGATACGCAGTATTTT.

The chain employs TRBV11-3 and TRBJ2-3, with D possibly being TRBD1 (5 bases). The germline V gene encodes CDR1 SGHNT and CDR2 YENEEA. The CDR3 has 14 amino acids. The V end was cut by 3 bases, the J end by 0 bases, with 7 bases between. The CDR3 loop is CASSFQGSTDTQYF. The CDR3 coding sequence is TGTGCCAGCAGCTTCCAGGGTAGCACAGATACGCAGTATTTT.

This chain joins TRBV6-5 and TRBJ1-2, with TRBD1 matching 8 bases. CDR3 size: 14 residues. The trim removed 2 bases at V and 7 bases at J, leaving 6 bases unmatched. Germline values: CDR1 MNHEY, CDR2 SVGAGI. CDR3 region: CASSYNRGAGGYTF. CDR3 nucleotides: TGTGCCAGCAGTTACAACAGGGGGGCGGGTGGCTACACCTTC.

The chain couples TRBV30 to TRBJ1-1; 8 bases align to TRBD1. V was clipped by 0 bases and J by 2 bases; unmatched bases: 2. CDR1 is GTSNPN and CDR2 is SVGIG in the germline V gene (reference sequence). The CDR3 is made up of 14 amino acids. CDR3 protein: CAWSVPGGNTEAFF. CDR3 DNA: TGTGCCTGGAGTGTACCAGGGGGCAACACTGAAGCTTTCTTT.

Notes on this clone: Other DNA sequences in this sample translate to the same CDR3. The V call is TRBV6-5, the J call TRBJ2-2; 8 nucleotides agree with TRBD1. In germline, CDR1 is MNHEY, CDR2 SVGAGI. V lost 7 bases and J lost 2; bases outside the gene matches: 3. This CDR3 comprises 14 residues. CDR3 amino acids: CASKGTGNTGELFF. The CDR3 nucleotides read TGTGCCAGCAAAGGGACAGGAAACACCGGGGAGCTGTTTTTT.